The 18 T cell receptor beta chains below were found in one sample sequenced in a study of T cell repertoires in cytomegalovirus infection (dated by TCRdb to about 2019). Sequencing instrument: Illumina HiSeq 1500. TCRdb reanalyzed the raw reads on its own, using fastp at Q25 for trimming and MiXCR for clone calling, and kept in-frame beta chains. Entries that share a CDR3 protein sequence are merged under the most common genes and DNA. The sample table contains some 390,000 distinct CDR3 sequences; only one count was recorded for over 15% of them. Jointly, the top ten make up 8.5% to 10% of the sample. Specimen: PBMCs. The source of these receptors is a human donor in good health (CMV status not recorded). Some clones in this sample may be carry-over from other donors' samples.

This clonotype has a handful of counts. V is TRBV5-4 and J is TRBJ1-2; 7 bases fit TRBD1. Germline CDR1 SGHNT, CDR2 YYREEE (reference sequence). The CDR3 length is 15 residues. V was pared by 2 bases and J by 10 bases, with 14 bases of the junction left unmatched. The CDR3 protein is CASSFGDRDSPFYTF. CDR3 in DNA: TGTGCCAGCAGCTTTGGTGATAGGGACAGTCCCTTCTACACCTTC.

This clonotype was detected many times. The chain joins TRBV7-8 to TRBJ2-3, with D perhaps TRBD2 (5 bases). Trimming stripped 5 bases from V and 1 base from J, with 10 bases between. The CDR3 has 14 residues. Germline CDR1 is SGHVS and CDR2 is FQNEAQ. CDR3 DNA: TGTGCCAGCAGCCCAGAGGGCGGCACAGATACGCAGTATTTT. Translating it yields CASSPEGGTDTQYF.

This clonotype was observed a handful of times. The V call is TRBV2, the J call TRBJ2-1; D uncertain. V was cut by 11 bases and J by 6 bases, with 14 bases left in between. Germline V gene data show CDR1 as SNHLY and CDR2 as FYNNEI. CDR3 size: 12 residues. In nucleotides, the CDR3 is TGTGCCGGCCGACCGGACGGCAATGAGCAGTTCTTC. Translating it yields CAGRPDGNEQFF.

A few counts support this clonotype. The chain recombines TRBV4-3 with TRBJ2-3, with 13 bases lining up with TRBD2. The CDR3 is 15 residues long. Germline CDR1 LGHNA, CDR2 YSLEER. Losses at the gene ends were 2 bases for V and 13 bases for J; bases not matched to a gene: 9. CDR3 bases: TGCGCCAGCAGCCAATTACTAGCGGGAGGGTATTCAAAGTATTTT. Its translation is CASSQLLAGGYSKYF.

This clonotype was picked up many times. The CDR3 loop reads CASSRRQDNQPQHF. The CDR3 bases are TGTGCCAGCAGTCGAAGACAGGACAATCAGCCCCAGCATTTT. The chain is built from TRBV6-1 and TRBJ1-5, with D possibly TRBD1 on 6 matching bases. Germline assignment: CDR1 MNHNS and CDR2 SASEGT. Trimming took off 5 bases at V and 3 bases at J, with 11 bases between the two ends. The CDR3 loop spans 14 amino acids.

This clonotype has more than one count but fewer than ten. The rearrangement joins TRBV5-1 to TRBJ2-2; D remains unclear. The CDR3 has 14 residues. CDR1 is SGHRS, CDR2 YFSETQ, per germline. Trimming left V 6 bases short and J 2 bases short, with 11 bases between. The CDR3: CASKVYSNTGELFF. The CDR3 coding sequence is TGCGCCAGCAAGGTATACTCAAACACCGGGGAGCTGTTTTTT.

This clonotype was seen only a few times. The rearrangement joins TRBV11-2 to TRBJ2-5; D may correspond to TRBD1 or TRBD2 (5 bases each). CDR3 size: 14 residues. The V gene lost 2 bases and the J gene lost 1 base, with 8 bases spanning the gap. From germline, CDR1 is SGHAT and CDR2 FQNNGV. The CDR3 here is CASSLRDGQETQYF. As DNA, the CDR3 is TGTGCCAGCAGCTTACGGGACGGCCAAGAGACCCAGTACTTC.

In this sample, this clonotype turned up a few times. Sequence at one end of the junction differs from germline and may be a read error. The V call is TRBV20-1, the J call TRBJ1-1, with D unclear. CDR3 size: 14 residues. Germline V gene sequence: CDR1 DFQATT, CDR2 SNEGSKA (reference sequence). The CDR3 DNA is TGCAGTGCGAGAGCGAGGACGAAGGCCAATGAAGCTTTCTTT. Its protein product is CSARARTKANEAFF.

V gene TRBV6-2 or TRBV6-3 combines with J gene TRBJ2-7; D is unclear. The germline gives CDR1 MNHEY, CDR2 SVGEGT. Trimming pared 1 base from V and 3 bases from J, leaving 13 bases between. The length of the CDR3 is 15 residues. The CDR3 region is CASSYWGRGGYEQYF. The CDR3 region has the DNA TGTGCCAGCAGTTACTGGGGTAGAGGTGGCTACGAGCAGTACTTC.

The chain is built from TRBV10-3 and TRBJ1-1; D is undetermined. Germline V gives CDR1 ENHRY, CDR2 SYGVKD. V lost 7 bases and J 1 base, leaving 10 bases between the germline ends. The CDR3 contains 13 residues. CDR3 loop: CAITTLQNTEAFF. CDR3 nucleotide sequence: TGTGCCATCACGACCTTACAGAACACTGAAGCTTTCTTT.

This clonotype was seen ten or more times. The V gene is TRBV7-2, the J gene TRBJ1-1, with TRBD1 as a possible D gene (6 bases). CDR1 is SGHTA, CDR2 FQGNSA, per germline. The V end lost 5 bases, the J end lost 2 bases, and 15 bases lay between the germline ends. The CDR3 is 15 amino acids. The CDR3 bases are TGTGCCAGCAGCCCACAGGGAGGACTTAACACTGAAGCTTTCTTT. Protein product: CASSPQGGLNTEAFF.

The chain is built from TRBV10-3 and TRBJ1-2, with D possibly TRBD1 on 5 matching bases. CDR3 length: 16 amino acids. V lost 4 bases, J lost 4 bases, and 19 bases lay in between. From germline, CDR1 is ENHRY and CDR2 SYGVKD. CDR3: CAISGGGLLTGYGYTF. The CDR3 DNA reads TGTGCCATCAGTGGGGGGGGACTCCTGACTGGCTATGGCTACACCTTC.

In its sample, this clonotype was seen many times. The rearrangement links TRBV6-1 to TRBJ1-6; D gene unclear. V was clipped by 8 bases and J by 8 bases, with 13 bases between them. This CDR3 has 13 residues. Germline CDR1 MNHNS, CDR2 SASEGT. As DNA, the CDR3 is TGTGCCAGCGGGTGGGGTCGGGATTCACCCCTCCACTTT. Translated, it gives CASGWGRDSPLHF.

This chain uses TRBV7-2 with TRBJ2-7, with D tentatively TRBD2 (5 bases). CDR1 and CDR2 from the germline V gene are SGHTA and FQGNSA. The V and J ends lost 3 bases and 2 bases respectively, with 14 bases between them. The CDR3 extends over 15 amino acids. The CDR3 coding sequence is TGTGCCAGCAGCTTCTCCCGAGGAGGCCCCTACGAGCAGTACTTC. Amino acid sequence: CASSFSRGGPYEQYF. Full variable domain (rest looked up from reference TRBV7-2 and TRBJ2-7): GAGVSQSPSNKVTEKGKDVELRCDPISGHTALYWYRQSLGQGLEFLIYFQGNSAPDKSGLPSDRFSAERTGGSVSTLTIQRTQQEDSAVYLCASSFSRGGPYEQYFGPGTRLTVT.

A few counts support this clonotype. V gene TRBV27 combines with J gene TRBJ2-6, with D perhaps matching TRBD1 (5 bases). Per the germline V gene, CDR1 is MNHEY and CDR2 is SMNVEV (reference sequence). The CDR3 length is 16 residues. With 7 bases removed from V and 0 bases from J, the gap between germline ends came to 13 bases. CDR3 DNA sequence: TGTGCCAGCAAACACAGGTTACTCTCTGGGGCCAACGTCCTGACTTTC. It translates to CASKHRLLSGANVLTF.

A remark on this clonotype: This may be a read error, as it is one base from a much larger clone. The chain uses TRBV12-3 or TRBV12-4 and TRBJ2-1; D ambiguous. The V and J ends lost 1 base and 8 bases respectively, with 3 bases between them. The CDR3 spans 11 residues. CDR3 nucleotides: TGTGCCAGCAGTTTAGGGCATGAGCAGTTCTTC. Residues: CASSLGHEQFF.

In its sample, this clonotype was seen a few times. The chain couples TRBV2 to TRBJ2-2; 7 bases match TRBD2. J was trimmed by 4 bases and V by 8 bases; bases with no gene match: 7. CDR3 length equals 14 residues. Germline V gives CDR1 SNHLY, CDR2 FYNNEI. CDR3 region: CASGLVWGTGELFF. The CDR3, as DNA: TGTGCCAGCGGACTAGTTTGGGGCACCGGGGAGCTGTTTTTT.

This clonotype was seen at least ten times. This chain connects TRBV6-2 or TRBV6-3 to TRBJ1-5; D remains ambiguous. Trimming stripped 2 bases from V and 2 bases from J, with 4 bases between. Germline CDR1 MNHEY, CDR2 SVGEGT. The CDR3 totals 13 residues. CDR3 protein: CASSYTGNQPQHF. In nucleotides, the CDR3 is TGTGCCAGCAGTTACACGGGCAATCAGCCCCAGCATTTT.